This T cell receptor (beta chain) is from a study of T-cell reconstitution after alpha-beta-depleted transplantation in children. This clonotype has ten or more counts. Its target is not known. It was with unique molecular identifiers that the TCRbeta library was prepared. One entry per CDR3 protein, called by TCRdb with MiXCR from the PCR reads. The table has fewer than 550,000 distinct CDR3 sequences, 8% to 11% seen once. The study, taken as a whole, reports: When one year had passed after transplant, most T-cell counts and diversity came from newly produced T cells. At around two months after transplant, the alpha-beta T cells were reportedly derived from several hundred expanded clones that came from non-depleted graft cells. The origin of high day-60 TCRbeta diversity in some patients lay in surviving recipient T cells and thymic progenitors.

The CDR3 covers 12 residues. Germline values: CDR1 SQVTM, CDR2 ANQGSEA. V gave up 6 bases and J gave up 3 bases; unmatched junction bases: 3. This receptor was identified in a child under 10 years old with inherited bone marrow failure, due to receive a stem cell transplant. The chain is built from TRBV29-1 and TRBJ2-7, with TRBD1 matching 9 bases. The sample consisted of PBMCs, taken before TCRalphabeta/CD19-depleted stem cell transplant. For the CDR3, the DNA is TGCAGCGTCAGACAGGGGGGCTACGAGCAGTACTTC. It is translated as CSVRQGGYEQYF.